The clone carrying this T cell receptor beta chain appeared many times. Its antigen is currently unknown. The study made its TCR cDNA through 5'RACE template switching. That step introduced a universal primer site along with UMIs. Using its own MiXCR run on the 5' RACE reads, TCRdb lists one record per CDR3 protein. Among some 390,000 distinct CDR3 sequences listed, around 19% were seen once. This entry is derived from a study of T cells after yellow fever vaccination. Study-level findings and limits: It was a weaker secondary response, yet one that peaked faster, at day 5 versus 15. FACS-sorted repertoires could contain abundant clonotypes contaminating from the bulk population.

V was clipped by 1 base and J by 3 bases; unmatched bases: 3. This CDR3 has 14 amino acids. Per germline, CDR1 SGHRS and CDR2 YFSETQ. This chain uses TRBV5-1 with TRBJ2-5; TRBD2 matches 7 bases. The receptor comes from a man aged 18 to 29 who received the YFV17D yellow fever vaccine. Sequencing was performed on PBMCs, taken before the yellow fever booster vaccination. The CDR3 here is CASSLSGAKETQYF. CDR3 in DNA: TGCGCCAGCAGCTTGAGCGGGGCCAAAGAGACCCAGTACTTC.